The subject of this entry is one T cell receptor (beta chain). Its antigen is currently unknown. A read error may be the cause here, since a much bigger clone is one base away. This sample was taken from a study of regulatory T cells in long-lasting Graves disease. Findings and limits, study-wide: Persistent patients shared more public clonotypes (approximately 2,700) than newly diagnosed patients (about 1,000). There was favoring of TRBV28, TRBJ1-2 and TRBJ2-5 in persistent disease.

As for time point: persistent/refractory GD, antithyroid drugs over 5 years with positive TRAb. Extracted PBMC RNA gave rise to the TCR library. As collected, the peripheral blood samples measured approximately 10 milliliters each and went into EDTA tubes. To make TCR beta libraries, researchers used iRepertoire HTBI primers and Arm-PCR of CDR3 regions. Each CDR3 protein gets one entry after TCRdb re-called the multiplex PCR reads with MiXCR. In the table there are 360,000 or so distinct CDR3 sequences, roughly 24% of which are singletons. This CDR3 is built from 14 residues. Germline V gene data show CDR1 as SGHAT and CDR2 as FQNNGV.

The source was peripheral blood mononuclear cells (PBMCs), collected when the disease was refractory, from a patient treated with antithyroid drugs. The clonotype comes from a woman in her thirties or forties with Graves disease. The V and J genes are TRBV11-2 and TRBJ1-1; tentatively, D is TRBD1 (6 bases). The CDR3: CTSSLSGANTEAFF. The CDR3 DNA reads as TGTACCAGCAGCTTATCGGGGGCGAACACTGAAGCTTTCTTT.